This T cell receptor beta chain emerged from a study of blood T cells in healthy people across ages. The overall study: Through template switching, about one barcoded beta molecule was captured per two T cells, as measured in model experiments.

Worth noting for this clonotype: Its specificity is not known.

The second PCR ran about 6 to 11 cycles with a sample-barcoded 5' primer and J-beta primers. A tag from a template-switch adaptor with 12 random nucleotides marked each cDNA molecule. All samples gave at least 2.5 million CDR3-containing paired-end reads. TCRdb re-called the 5' RACE reads with MiXCR, one entry per CDR3 protein. The data hold 910,000 or so distinct CDR3 sequences, with roughly 50% observed a single time. General observations from the study: Higher diversity, along with more naive CD4+ cells, distinguished long-lived donors from aged donors.

Germline CDR1 and CDR2: DFQATT and SNEGSKA (reference sequence). This CDR3 is built from 16 residues. The V end lost 2 bases, the J end lost 8 bases, and 22 bases lay between the germline ends. The gene calls are TRBV20-1 and TRBJ2-4; a weak D match, TRBD1 (6 bases). This clonotype was sampled from a woman aged 55 to 70 in good health. Sequencing used blood. The DNA for the CDR3 is TGCAGTGCTAGACTTCATGGACAGCCCGCTCGGGACATTCAGTACTTC. Its protein product is CSARLHGQPARDIQYF.